This TCR beta chain was documented in a study of blood T cell repertoires in COVID-19. Across the study: The study drew acute and convalescent COVID-19 samples from the United States, Italy and Spain.

The participants were between roughly 18 and 89 years old and came from about two dozen US areas. Resolution of symptoms, clearance, or two negative PCRs was present in recovered Cohort 3 donors. This CDR3 comprises 13 residues. V gave up 4 bases and J gave up 4 bases, with 10 bases separating them. CDR1 ENHRY and CDR2 SYGVKD come from the germline V gene. Generated by immunoSEQ multiplex PCR, the TCRdb table keeps only in-frame clones and is missing some. The data contain roughly 330,000 clones, around 87% of them singletons. This TCR came from a woman in her thirties who had recovered from COVID-19. The gene calls are TRBV10-3 and TRBJ1-2; D is possibly TRBD1 (6 bases). What was sequenced was PBMCs or T cells enriched from blood (not recorded which). The CDR3 DNA reads TGTGCCATCAGTGGGCAACAGGGCTATGGCTACACCTTC. Amino acids: CAISGQQGYGYTF.